The 9 T cell receptor beta chains given below trace back to one sample, sequenced in a study of Ad26.COV2.S vaccination and SARS-CoV-2 variants. Sequenced by immunoSEQ multiplex PCR; TCRdb stores in-frame clones only, minus some. The sample carries 350,000 to 400,000 clones, around 85% recorded once. Treatment of the sample: some 19 received Ad26.COV2.S at low or high dose, single or two shots; about 5 received placebo; per-sample allocation not given. Sampling took place 63 days after the first vaccine or placebo injection. Source: peripheral blood, taken in a trial of Ad26.COV2.S vaccine versus placebo. These receptors were taken from a person between 18 and 59 years old who received the Ad26.COV2.S COVID-19 vaccine or a placebo.

The chain joins TRBV27 to TRBJ2-2; D is unclear. V was clipped by 8 bases and J by 4 bases, with 11 bases between them. This CDR3 has 13 residues. CDR1 and CDR2 (germline): MNHEY, SMNVEV (reference sequence). CDR3 DNA sequence: TGTGCCAGCGGTAGGGTAGGCACCGGGGAGCTGTTTTTT. Translated: CASGRVGTGELFF.

This chain connects TRBV2 to TRBJ1-2, with 8 bases fitting TRBD1. Germline V gene sequence: CDR1 SNHLY, CDR2 FYNNEI. This CDR3 has 15 amino acids. V shed 2 bases and J 8 bases; nucleotides not matched to a gene: 10. The CDR3 DNA reads TGTGCCAGCAGTGAAAGGACCCCGACAGGGGACGGCTACACCTTC. Amino acids: CASSERTPTGDGYTF.

This clone appeared a single time. This chain connects TRBV5-6 to TRBJ2-7; 8 positions match TRBD1. Germline values: CDR1 SGHDT, CDR2 YYEEEE. The CDR3 is 14 residues long. The junction had 2 bases not matched to a gene; V was cut back by 1 base and J by 2 bases. Written as DNA, the CDR3 is TGTGCCAGCAGCTTGACAGGGGGAACCTACGAGCAGTACTTC. Its protein product is CASSLTGGTYEQYF.

The rearrangement links TRBV7-9 to TRBJ1-1; D call uncertain. V lost 2 bases and J 6 bases, leaving 4 bases between the germline ends. CDR1 and CDR2 from the germline V gene are SEHNR and FQNEAQ (reference sequence). The CDR3 sequence is 11 residues long. This chain's CDR3 is CASSLSAEAFF. In DNA form, the CDR3 reads TGTGCCAGCAGCTTATCCGCTGAAGCTTTCTTT.

This clone was found once. The chain recombines TRBV9 with TRBJ2-7; D not certain. This CDR3 has 15 amino acids. The germline CDR1 and CDR2 sequences are SGDLS and YYNGEE. Trimming took 4 bases from V and 4 from J, leaving 18 bases between them. The CDR3 bases are TGTGCCAGCAGCCCCGTAGGTGGGGTTCCGTACGAGCAGTACTTC. It specifies CASSPVGGVPYEQYF.

The chain carries TRBV4-1 and TRBJ1-2; 9 nucleotides line up with TRBD1. CDR3 length equals 16 residues. The junction had 5 bases not matched to a gene; V was cut back by 1 base and J by 2 bases. Looked up from germline, CDR1 is MGHRA and CDR2 is YSYEKL. The CDR3 region has the DNA TGCGCCAGCAGCCAAGTGGGACAGGGATCGAACTATGGCTACACCTTC. This encodes CASSQVGQGSNYGYTF.

CDR3 residues: CASSQGSEGGDNYGYTF. The CDR3 region has the DNA TGCGCCAGCAGCCAAGGCTCCGAGGGGGGGGATAACTATGGCTACACCTTC. The chain links TRBV4-1 to TRBJ1-2, with D tentatively TRBD1 (6 bases). Trimming took 1 base from V and 1 from J, leaving 16 bases between them. The CDR3 is 17 amino acids. The germline V gene has CDR1 MGHRA and CDR2 YSYEKL.

In its sample, this clone was seen a few times. This chain uses TRBV6-5 with TRBJ1-2, with D possibly TRBD1 on 6 matching bases. This CDR3 comprises 14 residues. Trimming shortened V by 3 bases and J by 4 bases, and 12 bases separated the two germline ends. Germline lookup yields CDR1 MNHEY and CDR2 SVGAGI. This CDR3 reads CASSYGGGGYGYTF. CDR3 coding DNA: TGTGCCAGCAGTTATGGGGGAGGGGGCTATGGCTACACCTTC.

The V and J genes are TRBV6-5 and TRBJ1-6; D call uncertain. The CDR3 has 13 amino acids. V lost 7 bases to trimming and J lost 8 bases, with 12 bases between them. In germline, CDR1 is MNHEY, CDR2 SVGAGI. CDR3 sequence reads: CASKRLVDSPLHF. The DNA of the CDR3 is TGTGCCAGCAAACGACTAGTGGATTCACCCCTCCACTTT.